What follows are 18 T cell receptor beta chains derived from one specimen sequenced in a study of control samples from healthy donors and cancer patients. The repertoire was sequenced with immunoSEQ multiplex PCR; TCRdb's copy has only in-frame clones and lacks some. The sample lists over 90,000 clones, under 95% occurring once. Sequenced: blood. The receptor source for this set is a woman under 30 in good health.

This chain links TRBV24-1 with TRBJ1-5; 7 bases are a match to TRBD1. V lost 4 bases, J lost 7 bases, and 12 bases stayed unmatched. The CDR3 loop spans 16 amino acids. Germline CDR1 is KGHDR and CDR2 is SFDVKD. In DNA form, the CDR3 reads TGTGCCACCAGTGACAAGGGGGCGCAGGAGGGACAGCCCCAGCATTTT. Protein product: CATSDKGAQEGQPQHF.

The CDR3 is CAISEARSSYEQYF. The CDR3 DNA reads TGTGCCATCAGTGAAGCAAGGAGCTCCTACGAGCAGTACTTC. J is TRBJ2-7 and V is TRBV10-3; D not certain. V shed 3 bases and J shed 0 bases, with 9 bases lying between them. CDR3 length equals 14 residues. Germline values: CDR1 ENHRY, CDR2 SYGVKD.

The chain links TRBV7-2 to TRBJ2-7; D might be TRBD1 or TRBD2, each matching 5 bases. The germline V gene has CDR1 SGHTA and CDR2 FQGNSA. The CDR3 has 13 amino acids. Trimming took 3 bases from V and 5 from J, leaving 11 bases between them. CDR3 region: CASSLSRGHEQYF. CDR3 DNA: TGTGCCAGCAGCTTGTCCCGGGGCCACGAGCAGTACTTC.

The genes are TRBV21-1 and TRBJ2-1; the D call of TRBD2 is as the table states it, not checked on the DNA. TRBV21-1 is noted as a pseudogene. The CDR3 has 13 residues. The chain's CDR3 is CASSSPADNEQFF. The CDR3 nucleotides are TGTGCCAGCAGCTCCCCGGCGGACAATGAGCAGTTCTTC.

This clone was counted a single time. The chain joins TRBV7-2 to TRBJ1-6; 7 nucleotides match TRBD1. This CDR3 is built from 16 residues. CDR1 is SGHTA and CDR2 is FQGNSA in the germline V gene. V trimming: 0 bases; J trimming: 7 bases; junction bases outside the gene matches: 6. The CDR3 DNA reads as TGTGCCAGCAGCTTAGCGGCCGGGACAGAAAATTCACCCCTCCACTTT. It specifies CASSLAAGTENSPLHF. The variable domain in full, completed from reference TRBV7-2 and TRBJ1-6, reads GAGVSQSPSNKVTEKGKDVELRCDPISGHTALYWYRQSLGQGLEFLIYFQGNSAPDKSGLPSDRFSAERTGGSVSTLTIQRTQQEDSAVYLCASSLAAGTENSPLHFGNGTRLTVT.

The chain has TRBV11-1 and TRBJ2-7; perhaps D is TRBD1 or TRBD2 (5 bases each). CDR1 is SGHAT, CDR2 FQDESV, per germline (reference sequence). Trimming took off 1 base at V and 1 base at J, with 11 bases between the two ends. The CDR3 covers 15 residues. The CDR3 loop is CASSLGQGPSYEQYF. The DNA of the CDR3 is TGTGCCAGCAGCTTAGGGCAGGGACCATCCTACGAGCAGTACTTC.

As DNA, the CDR3 is TGTGCCAGCTCCCCGGGACTAGCGGGGGGGGATGAGCAGTTCTTC. Residues: CASSPGLAGGDEQFF. The V gene is TRBV11-3, the J gene TRBJ2-1, with 16 nucleotides matching TRBD2. Germline V CDR1 and CDR2: SGHNT, YENEEA. After removal of 8 bases from V and 8 bases from J, the junction contained 6 bases not matched to a gene. The CDR3 covers 15 residues. The full variable domain, in which reference TRBV11-3 and TRBJ2-1 provide the parts outside the CDR3, is EAGVVQSPRYKIIEKKQPVAFWCNPISGHNTLYWYLQNLGQGPELLIRYENEEAVDDSQLPKDRFSAERLKGVDSTLKIQPAELGDSAVYLCASSPGLAGGDEQFFGPGTRLTVL.

The chain carries TRBV28 and TRBJ2-7; D is perhaps TRBD1 or TRBD2 (5 bases each). The CDR3 loop spans 16 amino acids. V was pared by 0 bases and J by 4 bases, with 16 bases between. Germline V CDR1 and CDR2: MDHEN, SYDVKM. CDR3 in amino acids: CASSLWRGWGRYEQYF. The DNA for the CDR3 is TGTGCCAGCAGTTTATGGAGGGGCTGGGGTAGGTACGAGCAGTACTTC.

This chain joins TRBV6-4 and TRBJ1-3, with D hard to call. CDR1 is MRHNA and CDR2 is SNTAGT in the germline V gene. Trimming took 4 bases from V and 4 from J, leaving 5 bases between them. The CDR3 extends over 12 amino acids. CDR3 DNA: TGTGCCAGCAGTGTAGGGGGAAACACCATATATTTT. Translated, it gives CASSVGGNTIYF.

CDR3 amino acids: CASSTRDLSKNIQYF. CDR3 coding DNA: TGTGCCAGTAGTACGAGGGACCTCAGCAAAAACATTCAGTACTTC. The J gene is TRBJ2-4, the V gene TRBV19, with D perhaps given as TRBD1 or TRBD2 (5 bases each). The CDR3 contains 15 residues. Trimming removed 4 bases at V and 3 bases at J, with 13 bases between. Germline V gene sequence: CDR1 LNHDA, CDR2 SQIVND (reference sequence).

V usage is TRBV28 and J usage is TRBJ1-1; D might be TRBD1 (6 bases). Germline assignment: CDR1 MDHEN and CDR2 SYDVKM. V shed 1 base and J shed 4 bases, with 10 bases lying between them. CDR3 size: 14 residues. The CDR3 DNA reads as TGTGCCAGCAGTTTATTGGGGGGGCTCACTGAAGCTTTCTTT. This translates into CASSLLGGLTEAFF.

The genes are TRBV29-1 and TRBJ1-2; D gene uncertain. V lost 1 base, J lost 6 bases, and 12 bases lay in between. Per germline, CDR1 SQVTM and CDR2 ANQGSEA. The CDR3 runs 13 residues. Here the CDR3 reads CSVEVPRSDGYTF. The CDR3 DNA reads as TGCAGCGTTGAAGTCCCCAGATCGGATGGCTACACCTTC.

V gene TRBV11-2 combines with J gene TRBJ2-5, with 7 positions matching TRBD2. The germline V gene has CDR1 SGHAT and CDR2 FQNNGV. The V and J ends lost 1 base and 1 base, in that order; junction bases with no gene match: 9. The CDR3 length is 17 residues. CDR3 nucleotides: TGTGCCAGCAGCTTAGGATGGGGCGGGGGAATCCAAGAGACCCAGTACTTC. This encodes CASSLGWGGGIQETQYF.

This chain links TRBV6-5 with TRBJ2-1; 9 nucleotides agree with TRBD1. Germline trimming cut 2 bases from V and 7 bases from J; bases unmatched to any gene: 6. Germline V gene sequence: CDR1 MNHEY, CDR2 SVGAGI. This CDR3 spans 15 amino acids. The DNA of the CDR3 is TGTGCCAGCAGTTACGGGACAGGGTCCTTGAATGAGCAGTTCTTC. It codes for CASSYGTGSLNEQFF.

In this sample, this clone turned up once. The V gene is TRBV27, the J gene TRBJ2-7; D call uncertain. V was trimmed by 6 bases and J by 3 bases, leaving 9 bases between them. This CDR3 comprises 12 residues. Germline values: CDR1 MNHEY, CDR2 SMNVEV (reference sequence). This CDR3 reads CASSGPFYEQYF. In nucleotides, the CDR3 is TGTGCCAGCAGCGGGCCTTTCTACGAGCAGTACTTC.

This clone was observed once. The V call is TRBV7-8, the J call TRBJ2-7; D not certain. The CDR3 has 14 amino acids. Per germline, CDR1 SGHVS and CDR2 FQNEAQ. Trimming removed 1 base from V and 3 bases from J, with 10 bases in between. The CDR3, as DNA: TGTGCCAGCAGCTTAGTTGGAACAGTCTACGAGCAGTACTTC. Protein sequence: CASSLVGTVYEQYF.

The chain couples TRBV11-3 to TRBJ1-1; unclear D gene. CDR1 and CDR2 (germline): SGHNT, YENEEA. This CDR3 comprises 13 residues. Trimming removed 5 bases at V and 2 bases at J, with 9 bases between. The CDR3 here is CASSQQGNTEAFF. CDR3 sequence (DNA): TGTGCCAGCAGCCAACAAGGCAACACTGAAGCTTTCTTT.

A remark on this clone: The identical CDR3 is also encoded by other nucleotide sequences in the sample. The V call is TRBV5-5, the J call TRBJ1-2; perhaps TRBD1 as D (5 bases). Germline lookup yields CDR1 SGHKS and CDR2 YYEKEE (reference sequence). This CDR3 has 13 residues. Trimming removed 2 bases from V and 2 bases from J, with 7 bases in between. CDR3 region: CASSLGTNYGYTF. In DNA form, the CDR3 reads TGTGCCAGCAGCTTAGGGACCAACTATGGCTACACCTTC.